The present entry profiles one T cell receptor (beta chain) with its context. This record comes from a study of Ad26.COV2.S vaccination and SARS-CoV-2 variants. The V end was cut by 8 bases, the J end by 4 bases, with 13 bases between. Germline V gene data show CDR1 as SNHLY and CDR2 as FYNNEI. This CDR3 has 13 amino acids. Generated by immunoSEQ multiplex PCR, the TCRdb table keeps only in-frame clones and is missing some. Of some 190,000 clones in the sample, roughly 85% are singletons; the top ten hold 4.5% to 7.5%. V and J are TRBV2 and TRBJ2-3; D not certain. The starting material was peripheral blood, obtained after recovery from COVID-19. The sequence was obtained from a human donor who had recovered from COVID-19. The CDR3 sequence: CASSWITSDTQYF. CDR3 in DNA: TGTGCCAGCTCGTGGATAACGTCAGATACGCAGTATTTT.